This T cell receptor (beta chain) was found in a study of T cell responses to AZD1222 COVID-19 vaccine. TCRdb's copy holds only in-frame clones and misses some; the assay was immunoSEQ multiplex PCR. The table includes 100,000 to 150,000 clones, about 87% detected once. V dropped 5 bases and J dropped 7; count of bases not matched to a gene: 15. The CDR3 is made up of 16 amino acids. From germline, CDR1 is SGHNT and CDR2 YENEEA. This specimen consisted of peripheral blood, obtained on day 0 of AZD1222 vaccination. The sequence came from an adult in good health. The V gene is TRBV11-3, the J gene TRBJ2-3, with TRBD1 matching 7 bases. In DNA, the CDR3 is TGTGCCAGCAGCGGGATCCGGGACAGCGTCTTTCATACGCAGTATTTT. This encodes CASSGIRDSVFHTQYF.